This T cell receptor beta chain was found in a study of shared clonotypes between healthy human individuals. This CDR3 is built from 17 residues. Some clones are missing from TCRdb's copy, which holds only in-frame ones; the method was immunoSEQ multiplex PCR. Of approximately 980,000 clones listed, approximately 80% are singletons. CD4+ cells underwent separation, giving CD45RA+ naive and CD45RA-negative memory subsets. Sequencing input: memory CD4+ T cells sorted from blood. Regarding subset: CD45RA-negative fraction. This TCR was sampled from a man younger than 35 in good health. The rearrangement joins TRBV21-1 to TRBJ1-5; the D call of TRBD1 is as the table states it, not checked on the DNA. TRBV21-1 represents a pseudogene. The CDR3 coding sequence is TGTGCCAGCAGCAAAGTCCATTGGGCCAAAAACAATCAGCCCCAGCATTTT. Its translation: CASSKVHWAKNNQPQHF.